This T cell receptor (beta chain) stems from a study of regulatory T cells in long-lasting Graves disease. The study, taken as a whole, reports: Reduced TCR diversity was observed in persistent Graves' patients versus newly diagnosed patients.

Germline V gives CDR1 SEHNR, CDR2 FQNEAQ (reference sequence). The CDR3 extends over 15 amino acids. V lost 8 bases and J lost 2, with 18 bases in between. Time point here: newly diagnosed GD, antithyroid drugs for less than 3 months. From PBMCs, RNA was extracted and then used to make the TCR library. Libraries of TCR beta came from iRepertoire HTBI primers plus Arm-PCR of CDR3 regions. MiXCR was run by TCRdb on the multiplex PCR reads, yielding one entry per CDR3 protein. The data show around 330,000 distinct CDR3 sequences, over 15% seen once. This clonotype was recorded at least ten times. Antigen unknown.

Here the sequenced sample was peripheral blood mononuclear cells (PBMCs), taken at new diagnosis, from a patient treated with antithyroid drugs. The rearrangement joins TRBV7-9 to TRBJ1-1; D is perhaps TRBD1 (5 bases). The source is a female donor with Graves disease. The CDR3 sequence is CASGYTWGVNTEAFF. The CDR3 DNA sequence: TGTGCCAGCGGCTATACGTGGGGGGTTAACACTGAAGCTTTCTTT. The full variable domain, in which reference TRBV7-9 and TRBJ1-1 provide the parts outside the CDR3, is DTGVSQNPRHKITKRGQNVTFRCDPISEHNRLYWYRQTLGQGPEFLTYFQNEAQLEKSRLLSDRFSAERPKGSFSTLEIQRTEQGDSAMYLCASGYTWGVNTEAFFGQGTRLTVV.